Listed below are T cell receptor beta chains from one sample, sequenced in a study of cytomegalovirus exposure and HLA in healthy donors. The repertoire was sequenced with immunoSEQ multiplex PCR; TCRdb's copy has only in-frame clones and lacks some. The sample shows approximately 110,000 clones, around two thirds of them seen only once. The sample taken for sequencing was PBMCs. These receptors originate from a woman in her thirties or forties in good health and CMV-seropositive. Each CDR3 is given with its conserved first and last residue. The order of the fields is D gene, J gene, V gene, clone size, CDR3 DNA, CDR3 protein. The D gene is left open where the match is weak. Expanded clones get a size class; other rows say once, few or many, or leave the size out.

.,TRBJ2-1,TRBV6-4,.,TGTGCCAGCAGCCTAGCTCTCTACAATGAGCAGTTCTTC,CASSLALYNEQFF
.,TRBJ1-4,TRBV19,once,TGTGCCAGTAGTACGTCTCCTAATGAAAAACTGTTTTTT,CASSTSPNEKLFF
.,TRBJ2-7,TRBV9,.,TGTGCCAGCGCCCCCGGGACAACCCACGAGCAGTACTTC,CASAPGTTHEQYF
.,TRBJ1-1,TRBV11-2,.,TGTGCCAGCAGCCAGGACAGCCGCTCTGAAGCTTTCTTT,CASSQDSRSEAFF
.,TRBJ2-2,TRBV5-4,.,TGTGCCAGCAGCTTGCCAGCACAGGGTGTAACCGGGGAGCTGTTTTTT,CASSLPAQGVTGELFF
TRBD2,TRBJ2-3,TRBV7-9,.,TGTGCCAGCAGCTTAGGCTCTAGCGGTACAGATACGCAGTATTTT,CASSLGSSGTDTQYF
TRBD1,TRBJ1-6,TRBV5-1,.,TGCGCCAGCGGGGGGGACAGGGGGAATTCACCCCTCCACTTT,CASGGDRGNSPLHF
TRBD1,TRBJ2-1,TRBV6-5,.,TGTGCCAGCAGTTACGTCAAGGGACAGTTTAGCAATGAGCAGTTCTTC,CASSYVKGQFSNEQFF
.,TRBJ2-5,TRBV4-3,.,TGCGCCAGCAGCCAAGAAGGACTGCAAGAGACCCAGTACTTC,CASSQEGLQETQYF
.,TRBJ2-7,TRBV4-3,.,TGCGCCAGCAGCCAAGGTAGAGACAGCTCCTACGAGCAGTACTTC,CASSQGRDSSYEQYF
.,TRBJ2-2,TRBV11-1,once,TGTGCCAGCAGCCGAGGAGTCACAGGGCGGGGGCCCACCGGGGAGCTGTTTTTT,CASSRGVTGRGPTGELFF
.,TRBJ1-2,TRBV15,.,TGTGCCACCAGCAGGGCCCCGGTCTCGGGGTCGACGCCCTATGGCTACACCTTC,CATSRAPVSGSTPYGYTF
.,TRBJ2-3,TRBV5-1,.,TGCGCCAGCAGCAGCAGAGGACAGTCGAGCACAGATACGCAGTATTTT,CASSSRGQSSTDTQYF
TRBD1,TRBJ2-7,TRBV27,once,TGTGCCAGCAGTGTTAGGACAGGGCCCTACGAGCAGTACTTC,CASSVRTGPYEQYF
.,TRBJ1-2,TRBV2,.,TGTGCCAGCAGTTCCCTGGGCGGCTACACCTTC,CASSSLGGYTF
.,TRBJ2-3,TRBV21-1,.,TGTGCCAGCAGCAATGGGGGGAAGGGGTGGGATACGCAGTATTTT,CASSNGGKGWDTQYF
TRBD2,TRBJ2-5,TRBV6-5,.,TGTGCCAGCTCATCGGGAGGGGATGCGAAAGAGACCCAGTACTTC,CASSSGGDAKETQYF
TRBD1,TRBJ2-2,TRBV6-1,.,TGTGCCAGCAGTGAAAGGGGGCCTACCGCCGGGGAGCTGTTTTTT,CASSERGPTAGELFF
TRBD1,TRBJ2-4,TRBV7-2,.,TGTGCCAGCAGCTTAAACGGACAGGGAAACATTCAGTACTTC,CASSLNGQGNIQYF
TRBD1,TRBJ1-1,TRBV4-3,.,TGCGCCAGCAGCGAGGGACAGGGGGCGCCCACTGAAGCTTTCTTT,CASSEGQGAPTEAFF
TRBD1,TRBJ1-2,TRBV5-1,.,TGCGCCAGCAGCCCGGGGACAGGGAGTAGTTATGGCTACACCTTC,CASSPGTGSSYGYTF
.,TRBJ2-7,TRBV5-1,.,TGCGCCAGCAGCCCCGACCGCTCGGGACAATACGAGCAGTACTTC,CASSPDRSGQYEQYF
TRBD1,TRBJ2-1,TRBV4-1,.,TGCGCCAGCAGCCAAGGCCCGGGACAGGGGTACAATGAGCAGTTCTTC,CASSQGPGQGYNEQFF
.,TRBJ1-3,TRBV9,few,TGTGCCAGCAGCGTAGTGACGGGAACGGACACCATATATTTT,CASSVVTGTDTIYF
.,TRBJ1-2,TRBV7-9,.,TGTGCCAGCAACCGAGAAGGGGCTATCGGGGGCTACACCTTC,CASNREGAIGGYTF
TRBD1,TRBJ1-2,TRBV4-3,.,TGCGCCAGCAGCCAAGATTCCGCAGGACAGGGAGACTATGGCTACACCTTC,CASSQDSAGQGDYGYTF
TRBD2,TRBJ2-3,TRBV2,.,TGTGCCAGCAATGTCGCGGGGGGCACAGATACGCAGTATTTT,CASNVAGGTDTQYF
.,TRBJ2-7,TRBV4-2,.,TGTGCCAGCAGCCAAGGGGGCATCTACGAGCAGTACTTC,CASSQGGIYEQYF
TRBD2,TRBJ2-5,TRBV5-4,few,TGTGCCAGCAGCTTAATGATGCTGACTAGCGGGGAAGAGACCCAGTACTTC,CASSLMMLTSGEETQYF
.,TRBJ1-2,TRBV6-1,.,TGTGCCACCTCAACAGCTAACTATGGCTACACCTTC,CATSTANYGYTF
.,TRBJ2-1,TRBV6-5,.,TGTGCCAGCAGCCCCCTCAGATACAATGAGCAGTTCTTC,CASSPLRYNEQFF
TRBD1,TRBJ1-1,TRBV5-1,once,TGCGCCAGCAGCACGGTTGGACAGGGCGCTGAAGCTTTCTTT,CASSTVGQGAEAFF
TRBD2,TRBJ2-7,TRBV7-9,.,TGTGTCAGCAGCTTAGCGGGACTTGCCTACGAGCAGTACTTC,CVSSLAGLAYEQYF
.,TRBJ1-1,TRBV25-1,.,TGTGCCAGCAGTGAGTCGAGAGGGATGGTGACTTTCTTT,CASSESRGMVTFF
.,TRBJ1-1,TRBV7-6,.,TGTGCCAGCAGCTTAGCAGGGGGAAACACTGAAGCTTTCTTT,CASSLAGGNTEAFF
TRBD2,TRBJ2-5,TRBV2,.,TGTGCCAGCAGCGAGCTAGCGGGGGGGCGAGAGACCCAGTACTTC,CASSELAGGRETQYF
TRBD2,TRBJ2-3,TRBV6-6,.,TGTGCCAGCAGCCCCCCTTCCGGCGGGGGTACAGATACGCAGTATTTT,CASSPPSGGGTDTQYF
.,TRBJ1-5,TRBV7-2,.,TGTGCCAGCAGCTTACTCGATCAGCCCCAGCATTTT,CASSLLDQPQHF
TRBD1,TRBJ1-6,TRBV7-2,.,TGTGCCAGCAGCACCCTGCCGGGACAGCCGAATTCACCCCTCCACTTT,CASSTLPGQPNSPLHF
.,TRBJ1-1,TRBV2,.,TGTGCCAGCAGTGAAACGAGCTTGGGACAAAGTTCTGAAGCTTTCTTT,CASSETSLGQSSEAFF
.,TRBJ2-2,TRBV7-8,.,TGTGCCAGCAGCTTTACACGAACCGGGGAGCTGTTTTTT,CASSFTRTGELFF